The clone carrying this T cell receptor beta chain has more than one count but fewer than ten. The data derive from a study of blood T cell repertoires in COVID-19. Study overall: Some COVID-19 samples were acute and others convalescent; all came from the United States, Italy and Spain. The analysed material was cDNA or gDNA that came from T cells, B-cell-depleted T cells, or PBMCs.

Repertoires were generated with immunoSEQ multiplex PCR, while TCRdb's copy carries only in-frame clones and drops some. The sample records 250,000 to 350,000 clones, more than 80% being singletons. The CDR3 has 17 amino acids. Between the trimmed V and J ends, which lost 0 bases and 7 bases, there was a span of 20 bases. CDR1 is LGHNA and CDR2 is YSLEER in the germline V gene. Self-reported history from a screening survey and questionnaire set each donor's cohort. Each recovered donor of Cohort 3 presented with two negative PCRs, clearance, or symptom resolution. The TCR sequence derives from a woman in her 30s who had recovered from COVID-19. The gene calls are TRBV4-3 and TRBJ2-3; D perhaps matches TRBD1 (5 bases). Sequenced material: PBMCs or T cells enriched from blood (not recorded which). CDR3 coding DNA: TGCGCCAGCAGCCAAGAGTCTGCCCCCGACAGAACTTATACGCAGTATTTT. Its protein is CASSQESAPDRTYTQYF.